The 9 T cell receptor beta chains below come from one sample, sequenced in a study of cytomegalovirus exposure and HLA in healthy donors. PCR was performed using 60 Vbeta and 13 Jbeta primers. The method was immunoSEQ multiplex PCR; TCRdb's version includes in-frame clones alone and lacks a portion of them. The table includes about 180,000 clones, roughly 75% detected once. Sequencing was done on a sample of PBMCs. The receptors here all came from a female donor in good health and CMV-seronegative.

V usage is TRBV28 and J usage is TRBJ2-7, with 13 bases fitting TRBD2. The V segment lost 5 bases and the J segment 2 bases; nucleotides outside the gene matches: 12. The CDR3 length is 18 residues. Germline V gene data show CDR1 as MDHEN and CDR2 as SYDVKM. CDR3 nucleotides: TGTGCCAGCAGTCCGACAGGGATTGGACTAGCGGGGGCCTACGAGCAGTACTTC. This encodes CASSPTGIGLAGAYEQYF.

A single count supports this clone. For the CDR3, the DNA is TGTGCCAGCAGTCTCTCAGGGGACACTGAAGCTTTCTTT. Protein: CASSLSGDTEAFF. V is TRBV6-5 and J is TRBJ1-1, with a possible D match to TRBD1 (6 bases). The CDR3 contains 13 residues. With 5 bases removed from V and 3 bases from J, the gap between germline ends came to 10 bases. Germline CDR1 reads MNHEY; CDR2 reads SVGAGI.

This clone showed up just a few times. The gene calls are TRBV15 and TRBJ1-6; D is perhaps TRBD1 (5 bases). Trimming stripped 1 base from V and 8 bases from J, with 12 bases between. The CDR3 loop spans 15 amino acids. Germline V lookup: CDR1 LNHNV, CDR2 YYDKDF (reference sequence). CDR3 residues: CATSRGGREYSPLHF. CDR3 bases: TGTGCCACCAGCAGAGGCGGCAGGGAATATTCACCCCTCCACTTT.

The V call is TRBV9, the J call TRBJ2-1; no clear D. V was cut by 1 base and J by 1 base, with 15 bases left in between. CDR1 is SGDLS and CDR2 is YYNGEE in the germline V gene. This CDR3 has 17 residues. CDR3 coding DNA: TGTGCCAGCAGCGTAAGCGCCGAAGCCCCATCCTACAATGAGCAGTTCTTC. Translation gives CASSVSAEAPSYNEQFF.

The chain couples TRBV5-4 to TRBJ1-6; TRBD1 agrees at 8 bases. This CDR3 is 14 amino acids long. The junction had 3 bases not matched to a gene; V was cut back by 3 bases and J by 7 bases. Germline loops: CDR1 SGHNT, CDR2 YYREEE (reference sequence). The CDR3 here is CASSYRDRNSPLHF. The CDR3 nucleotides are TGTGCCAGCAGCTACAGGGACAGGAATTCACCCCTCCACTTT. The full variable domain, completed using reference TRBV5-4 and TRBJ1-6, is ETGVTQSPTHLIKTRGQQVTLRCSSQSGHNTVSWYQQALGQGPQFIFQYYREEENGRGNFPPRFSGLQFPNYSSELNVNALELDDSALYLCASSYRDRNSPLHFGNGTRLTVT.

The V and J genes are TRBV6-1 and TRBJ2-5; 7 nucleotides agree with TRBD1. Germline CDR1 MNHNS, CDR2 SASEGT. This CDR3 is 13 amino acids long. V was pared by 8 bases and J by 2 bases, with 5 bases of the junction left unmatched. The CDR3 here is CASSYRGQETQYF. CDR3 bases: TGTGCCAGCTCGTACAGGGGACAAGAGACCCAGTACTTC.

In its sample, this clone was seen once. Here the CDR3 DNA reads TGTGCCAGCAGCGCACAGGGAGAAACTAATGAAAAACTGTTTTTT. This encodes CASSAQGETNEKLFF. V is TRBV9 and J is TRBJ1-4, with D possibly being TRBD1 (6 bases). Trimming cost V 3 bases and J 1 base, with 10 bases left between them. The CDR3 runs 15 residues. CDR1 and CDR2 from the germline V gene are SGDLS and YYNGEE.

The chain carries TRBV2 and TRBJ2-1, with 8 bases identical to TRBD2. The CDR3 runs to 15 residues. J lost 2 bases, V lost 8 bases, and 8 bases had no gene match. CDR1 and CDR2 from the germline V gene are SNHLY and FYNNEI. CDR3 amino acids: CASLPELAAYNEQFF. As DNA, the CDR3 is TGTGCCAGCCTTCCGGAACTAGCGGCCTACAATGAGCAGTTCTTC. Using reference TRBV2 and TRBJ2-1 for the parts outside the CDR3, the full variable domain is EPEVTQTPSHQVTQMGQEVILRCVPISNHLYFYWYRQILGQKVEFLVSFYNNEISEKSEIFDDQFSVERPDGSNFTLKIRSTKLEDSAMYFCASLPELAAYNEQFFGPGTRLTVL.

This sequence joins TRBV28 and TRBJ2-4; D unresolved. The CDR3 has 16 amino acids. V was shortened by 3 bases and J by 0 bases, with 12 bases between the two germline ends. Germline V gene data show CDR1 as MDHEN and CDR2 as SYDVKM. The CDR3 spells CASSFWRNLAKNIQYF. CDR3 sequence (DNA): TGTGCCAGCAGTTTTTGGCGGAACCTAGCCAAAAACATTCAGTACTTC.